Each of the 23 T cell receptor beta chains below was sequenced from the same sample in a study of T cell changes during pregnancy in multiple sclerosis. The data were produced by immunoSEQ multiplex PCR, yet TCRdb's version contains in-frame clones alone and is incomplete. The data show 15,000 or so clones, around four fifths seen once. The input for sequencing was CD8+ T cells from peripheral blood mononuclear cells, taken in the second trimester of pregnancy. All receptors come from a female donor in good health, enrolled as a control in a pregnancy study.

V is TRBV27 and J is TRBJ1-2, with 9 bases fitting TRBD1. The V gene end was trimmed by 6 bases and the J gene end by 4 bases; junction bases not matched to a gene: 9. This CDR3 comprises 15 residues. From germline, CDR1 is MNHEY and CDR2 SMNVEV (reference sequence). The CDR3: CASSSTGGAGYGYTF. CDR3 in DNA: TGTGCCAGCAGCTCAACAGGGGGCGCCGGCTATGGCTACACCTTC.

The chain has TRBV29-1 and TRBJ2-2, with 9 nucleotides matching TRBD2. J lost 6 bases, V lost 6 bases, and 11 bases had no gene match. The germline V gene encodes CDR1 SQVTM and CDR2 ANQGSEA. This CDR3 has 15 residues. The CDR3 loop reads CSVRGSGGMSGELFF. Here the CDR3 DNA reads TGCAGCGTCCGAGGGAGCGGGGGGATGTCCGGGGAGCTGTTTTTT.

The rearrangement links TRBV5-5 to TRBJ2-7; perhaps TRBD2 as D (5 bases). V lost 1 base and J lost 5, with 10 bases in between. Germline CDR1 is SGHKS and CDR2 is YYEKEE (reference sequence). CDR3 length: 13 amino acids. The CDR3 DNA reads TGTGCCAGCAGCTTGAGGTGGGGAGACGAGCAGTACTTC. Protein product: CASSLRWGDEQYF.

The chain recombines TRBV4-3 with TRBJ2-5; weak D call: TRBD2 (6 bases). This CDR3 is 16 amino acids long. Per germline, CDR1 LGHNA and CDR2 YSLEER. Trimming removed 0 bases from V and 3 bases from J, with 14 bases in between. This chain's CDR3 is CASSQDLASAKETQYF. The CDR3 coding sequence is TGCGCCAGCAGCCAAGATTTGGCTAGCGCCAAAGAGACCCAGTACTTC.

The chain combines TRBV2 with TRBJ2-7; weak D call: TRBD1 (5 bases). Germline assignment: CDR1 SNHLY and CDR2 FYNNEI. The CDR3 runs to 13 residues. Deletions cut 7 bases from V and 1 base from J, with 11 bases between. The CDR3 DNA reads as TGTGCCAGCAACCCCTCAGGGTCCTACGAGCAGTACTTC. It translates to CASNPSGSYEQYF.

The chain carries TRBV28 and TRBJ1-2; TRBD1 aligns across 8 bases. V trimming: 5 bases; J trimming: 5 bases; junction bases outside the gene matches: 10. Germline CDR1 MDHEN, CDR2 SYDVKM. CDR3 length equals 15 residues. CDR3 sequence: CASSPRQGSSYGYTF. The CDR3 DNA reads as TGTGCCAGCAGTCCAAGACAGGGGTCATCTTATGGCTACACCTTC.

Here the CDR3 reads CASSQDWGDPAGEQYF. The CDR3 DNA follows: TGCGCCAGCAGCCAAGATTGGGGGGACCCGGCGGGCGAGCAGTACTTC. The chain links TRBV4-3 to TRBJ2-7; a possible D gene is TRBD2 (6 bases). The CDR3 has 16 residues. The germline V gene has CDR1 LGHNA and CDR2 YSLEER. V was shortened by 0 bases and J by 6 bases, with 18 bases between the two germline ends.

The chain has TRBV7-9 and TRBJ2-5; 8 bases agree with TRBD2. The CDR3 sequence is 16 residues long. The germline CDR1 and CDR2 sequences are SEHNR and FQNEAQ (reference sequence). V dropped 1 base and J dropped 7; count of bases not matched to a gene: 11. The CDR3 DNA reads TGTGCCAGCAGCTTAGGTAGCGGGGCCATGCAGGGGACCCAGTACTTC. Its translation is CASSLGSGAMQGTQYF.

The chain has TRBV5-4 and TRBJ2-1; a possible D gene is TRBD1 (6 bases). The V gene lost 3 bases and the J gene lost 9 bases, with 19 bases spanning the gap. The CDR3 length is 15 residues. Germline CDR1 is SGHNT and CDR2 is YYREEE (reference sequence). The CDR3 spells CASSSPATGLSEQFF. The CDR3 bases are TGTGCCAGCAGCTCCCCCGCTACAGGGCTGAGTGAGCAGTTCTTC. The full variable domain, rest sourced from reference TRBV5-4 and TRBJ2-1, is ETGVTQSPTHLIKTRGQQVTLRCSSQSGHNTVSWYQQALGQGPQFIFQYYREEENGRGNFPPRFSGLQFPNYSSELNVNALELDDSALYLCASSSPATGLSEQFFGPGTRLTVL.

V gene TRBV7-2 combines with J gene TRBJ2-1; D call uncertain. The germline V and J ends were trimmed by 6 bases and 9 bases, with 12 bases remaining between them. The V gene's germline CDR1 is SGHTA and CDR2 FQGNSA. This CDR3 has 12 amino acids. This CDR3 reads CASRFYSGEQFF. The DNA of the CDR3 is TGTGCCAGCAGGTTTTATTCAGGTGAGCAGTTCTTC. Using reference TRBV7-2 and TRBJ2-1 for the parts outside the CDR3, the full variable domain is GAGVSQSPSNKVTEKGKDVELRCDPISGHTALYWYRQSLGQGLEFLIYFQGNSAPDKSGLPSDRFSAERTGGSVSTLTIQRTQQEDSAVYLCASRFYSGEQFFGPGTRLTVL.

CDR3 sequence: CASSDYRGETYEQYF. The CDR3 nucleotides read TGTGCCAGCTCGGACTACAGGGGAGAGACCTACGAGCAGTACTTC. This chain joins TRBV18 and TRBJ2-7; D perhaps matches TRBD1 (7 bases). From germline, CDR1 is KGHSH and CDR2 LQKENI. CDR3 size: 15 residues. V was trimmed by 6 bases and J by 2 bases, leaving 17 bases between them.

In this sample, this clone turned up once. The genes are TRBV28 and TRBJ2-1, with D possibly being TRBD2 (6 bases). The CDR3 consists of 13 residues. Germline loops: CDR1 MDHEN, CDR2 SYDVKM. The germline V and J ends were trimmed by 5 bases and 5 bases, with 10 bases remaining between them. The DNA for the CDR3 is TGTGCCAGCAGTGGGGGGACCGACAATGAGCAGTTCTTC. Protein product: CASSGGTDNEQFF. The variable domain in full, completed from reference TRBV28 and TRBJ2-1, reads DVKVTQSSRYLVKRTGEKVFLECVQDMDHENMFWYRQDPGLGLRLIYFSYDVKMKEKGDIPEGYSVSREKKERFSLILESASTNQTSMYLCASSGGTDNEQFFGPGTRLTVL.

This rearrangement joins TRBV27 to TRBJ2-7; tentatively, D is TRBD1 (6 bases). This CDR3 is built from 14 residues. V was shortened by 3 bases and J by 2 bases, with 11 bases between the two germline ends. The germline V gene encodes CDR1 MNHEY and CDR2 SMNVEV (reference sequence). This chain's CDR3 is CASSFGRGTYEQYF. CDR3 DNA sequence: TGTGCCAGCAGTTTTGGCAGGGGAACCTACGAGCAGTACTTC.

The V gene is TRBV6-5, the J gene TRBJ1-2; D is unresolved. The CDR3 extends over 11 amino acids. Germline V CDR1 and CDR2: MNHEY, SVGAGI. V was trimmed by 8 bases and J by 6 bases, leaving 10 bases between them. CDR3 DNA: TGTGCCAGCGGCGGGAACGATGGCTACACCTTC. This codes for CASGGNDGYTF.

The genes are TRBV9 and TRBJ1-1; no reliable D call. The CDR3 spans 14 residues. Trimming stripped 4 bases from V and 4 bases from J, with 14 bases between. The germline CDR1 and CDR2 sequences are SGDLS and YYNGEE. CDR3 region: CASSPGGSGTEAFF. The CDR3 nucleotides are TGTGCCAGCAGCCCGGGCGGTAGCGGCACTGAAGCTTTCTTT.

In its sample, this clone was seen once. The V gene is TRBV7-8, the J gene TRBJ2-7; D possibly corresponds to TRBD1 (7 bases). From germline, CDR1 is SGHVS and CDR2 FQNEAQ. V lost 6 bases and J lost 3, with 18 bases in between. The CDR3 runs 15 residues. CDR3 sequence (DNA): TGTGCCAGCAGTCCGGTGGAGGGGGCGCGCTACGAGCAGTACTTC. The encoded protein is CASSPVEGARYEQYF.

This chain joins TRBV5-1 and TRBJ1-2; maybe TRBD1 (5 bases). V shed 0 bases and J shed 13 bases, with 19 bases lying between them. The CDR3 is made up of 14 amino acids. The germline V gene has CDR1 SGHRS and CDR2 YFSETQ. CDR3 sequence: CASSLESPGVWVTF. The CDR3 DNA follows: TGCGCCAGCAGCTTGGAGAGCCCGGGGGTTTGGGTCACCTTC.

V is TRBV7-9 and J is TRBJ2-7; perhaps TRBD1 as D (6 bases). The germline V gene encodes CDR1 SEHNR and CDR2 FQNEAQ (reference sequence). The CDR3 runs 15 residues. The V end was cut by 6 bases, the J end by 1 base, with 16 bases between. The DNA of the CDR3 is TGTGCCAGCAGAATACAGGGTAGTGGATCCTACGAGCAGTACTTC. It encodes CASRIQGSGSYEQYF. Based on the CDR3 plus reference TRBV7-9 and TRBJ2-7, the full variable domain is DTGVSQNPRHKITKRGQNVTFRCDPISEHNRLYWYRQTLGQGPEFLTYFQNEAQLEKSRLLSDRFSAERPKGSFSTLEIQRTEQGDSAMYLCASRIQGSGSYEQYFGPGTRLTVT.

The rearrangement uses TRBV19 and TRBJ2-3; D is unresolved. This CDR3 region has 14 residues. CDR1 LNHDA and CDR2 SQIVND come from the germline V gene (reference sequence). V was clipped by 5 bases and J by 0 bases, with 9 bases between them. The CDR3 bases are TGTGCCAGTAGTCAAACCAGGAGCACAGATACGCAGTATTTT. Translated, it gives CASSQTRSTDTQYF.

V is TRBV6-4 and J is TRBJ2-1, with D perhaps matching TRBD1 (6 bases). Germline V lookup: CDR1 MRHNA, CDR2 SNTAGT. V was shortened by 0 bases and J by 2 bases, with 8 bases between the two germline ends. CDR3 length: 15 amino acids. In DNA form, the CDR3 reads TGTGCCAGCAGTGACTCGGGGGACACCTACAATGAGCAGTTCTTC. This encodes CASSDSGDTYNEQFF.

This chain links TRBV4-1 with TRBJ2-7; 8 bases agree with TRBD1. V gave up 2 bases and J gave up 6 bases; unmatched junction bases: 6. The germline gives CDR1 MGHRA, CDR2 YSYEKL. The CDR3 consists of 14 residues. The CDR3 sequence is CASSQPGQVLEQYF. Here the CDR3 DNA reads TGCGCCAGCAGCCAACCGGGACAGGTACTCGAGCAGTACTTC.

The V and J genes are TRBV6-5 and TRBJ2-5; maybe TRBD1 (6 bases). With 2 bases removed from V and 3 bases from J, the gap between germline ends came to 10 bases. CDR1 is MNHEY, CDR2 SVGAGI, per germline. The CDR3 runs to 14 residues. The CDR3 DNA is TGTGCCAGCAGTTACGGGACACTCAAAGAGACCCAGTACTTC. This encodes CASSYGTLKETQYF.

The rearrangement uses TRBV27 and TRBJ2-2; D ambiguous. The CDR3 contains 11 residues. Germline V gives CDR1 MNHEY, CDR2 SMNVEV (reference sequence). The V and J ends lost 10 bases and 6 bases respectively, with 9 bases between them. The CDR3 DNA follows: TGTGCCACCCGAGGCGCCGGGGAGCTGTTTTTT. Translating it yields CATRGAGELFF.